This T cell receptor (beta chain) was observed in a study of blood T cells in healthy people across ages. Germline lookup yields CDR1 MDHEN and CDR2 SYDVKM. Trimming took off 3 bases at V and 0 bases at J, with 9 bases between the two ends. The CDR3 has 14 amino acids. Primers used in a second PCR of about 6 to 11 cycles were a sample-barcoded 5' primer and a J-beta primer mix. Tagging of each cDNA molecule was performed by a template-switch adaptor with 12 random nucleotides. One entry per CDR3 protein, called by TCRdb with MiXCR from the 5' RACE reads. This table has nearly 1 million distinct CDR3 sequences, around 54% appearing once. Drawn from each donor were approximately 9.5 milliliters of peripheral blood. The sample holds a few counts of this clonotype.

Material: blood. The clonotype originates from a woman aged 55-70 years in good health. The chain carries TRBV28 and TRBJ2-7; the D gene is possibly TRBD2 (6 bases). The CDR3 sequence is CASSFERASYEQYF. The CDR3 DNA reads TGTGCCAGCAGTTTTGAGCGGGCCTCCTACGAGCAGTACTTC.